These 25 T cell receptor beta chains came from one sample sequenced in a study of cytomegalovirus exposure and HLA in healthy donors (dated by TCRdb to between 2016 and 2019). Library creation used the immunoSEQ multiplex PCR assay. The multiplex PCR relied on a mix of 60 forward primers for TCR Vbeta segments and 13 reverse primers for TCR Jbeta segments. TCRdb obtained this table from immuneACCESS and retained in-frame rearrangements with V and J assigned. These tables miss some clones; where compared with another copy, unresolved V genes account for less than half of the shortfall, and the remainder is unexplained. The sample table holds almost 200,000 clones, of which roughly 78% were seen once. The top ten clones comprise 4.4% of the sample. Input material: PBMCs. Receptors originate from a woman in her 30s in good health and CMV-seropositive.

CDR3 residues: CASPDREAAFF. Here the CDR3 DNA reads TGTGCCAGCCCGGACAGGGAGGCCGCTTTCTTT. The chain has TRBV25-1 and TRBJ1-1; 8 bases map to TRBD1. The CDR3 has 11 residues. Germline V gene sequence: CDR1 MGHDK, CDR2 SYGVNS. V was pared by 8 bases and J by 11 bases, with 7 bases of the junction left unmatched.

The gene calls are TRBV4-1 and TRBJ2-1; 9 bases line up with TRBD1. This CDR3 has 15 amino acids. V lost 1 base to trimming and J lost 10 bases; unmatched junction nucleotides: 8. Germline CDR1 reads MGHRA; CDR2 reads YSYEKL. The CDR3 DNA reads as TGCGCCAGCAGCCAAGGCGGGACAGGGCTTTGGGAGCAGTTCTTC. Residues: CASSQGGTGLWEQFF.

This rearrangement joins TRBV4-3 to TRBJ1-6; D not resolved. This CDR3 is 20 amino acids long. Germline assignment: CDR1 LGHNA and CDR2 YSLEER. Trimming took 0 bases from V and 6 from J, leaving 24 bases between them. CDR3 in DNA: TGCGCCAGCAGCCAAGAGGTCTCATCTTGGGGTAGGACTAGTAATTCACCCCTCCACTTT. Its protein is CASSQEVSSWGRTSNSPLHF.

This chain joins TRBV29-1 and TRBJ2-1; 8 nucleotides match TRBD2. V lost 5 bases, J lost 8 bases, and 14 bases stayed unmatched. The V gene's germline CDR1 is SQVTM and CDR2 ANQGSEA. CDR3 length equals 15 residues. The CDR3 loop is CSVPPWSGSRYEQFF. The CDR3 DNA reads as TGCAGCGTTCCGCCGTGGAGCGGGAGTAGGTATGAGCAGTTCTTC.

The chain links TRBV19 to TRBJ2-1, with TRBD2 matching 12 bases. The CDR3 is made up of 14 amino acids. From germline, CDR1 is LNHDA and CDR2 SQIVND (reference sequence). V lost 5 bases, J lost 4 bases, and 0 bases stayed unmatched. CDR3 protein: CASSGLAGYNEQFF. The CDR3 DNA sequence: TGTGCCAGTAGTGGACTAGCGGGATACAATGAGCAGTTCTTC.

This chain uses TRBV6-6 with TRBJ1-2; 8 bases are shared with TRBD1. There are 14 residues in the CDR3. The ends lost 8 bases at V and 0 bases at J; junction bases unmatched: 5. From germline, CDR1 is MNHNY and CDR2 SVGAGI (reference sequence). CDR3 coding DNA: TGTGCCAGCTGGACAGGGTTCTCTAACTATGGCTACACCTTC. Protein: CASWTGFSNYGYTF.

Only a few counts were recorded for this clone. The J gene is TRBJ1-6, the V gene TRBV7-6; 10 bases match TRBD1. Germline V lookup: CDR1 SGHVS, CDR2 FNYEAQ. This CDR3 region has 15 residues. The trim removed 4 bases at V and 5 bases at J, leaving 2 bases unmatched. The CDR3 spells CASSSGTGDNSPLHF. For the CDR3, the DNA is TGTGCCAGCAGCTCCGGGACAGGGGATAATTCACCCCTCCACTTT.

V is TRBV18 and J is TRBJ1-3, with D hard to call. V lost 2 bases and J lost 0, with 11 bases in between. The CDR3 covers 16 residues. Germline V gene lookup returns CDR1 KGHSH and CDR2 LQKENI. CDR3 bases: TGTGCCAGCTCACCAGACGGGGTGGCCTCTGGAAACACCATATATTTT. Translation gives CASSPDGVASGNTIYF.

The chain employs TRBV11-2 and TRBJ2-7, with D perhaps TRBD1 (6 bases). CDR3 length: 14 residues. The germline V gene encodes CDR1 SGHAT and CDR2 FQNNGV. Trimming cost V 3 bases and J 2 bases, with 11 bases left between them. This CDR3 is CASSFGTFPYEQYF. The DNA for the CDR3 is TGTGCCAGCAGCTTCGGGACATTTCCCTACGAGCAGTACTTC. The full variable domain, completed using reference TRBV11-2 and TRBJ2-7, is EAGVAQSPRYKIIEKRQSVAFWCNPISGHATLYWYQQILGQGPKLLIQFQNNGVVDDSQLPKDRFSAERLKGVDSTLKIQPAKLEDSAVYLCASSFGTFPYEQYFGPGTRLTVT.

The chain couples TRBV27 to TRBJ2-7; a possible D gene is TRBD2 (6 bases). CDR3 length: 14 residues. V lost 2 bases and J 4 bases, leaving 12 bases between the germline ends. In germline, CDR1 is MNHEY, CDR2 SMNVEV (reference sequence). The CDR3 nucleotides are TGTGCCAGCAGTTTAGGAGGGGATACATACGAGCAGTACTTC. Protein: CASSLGGDTYEQYF.

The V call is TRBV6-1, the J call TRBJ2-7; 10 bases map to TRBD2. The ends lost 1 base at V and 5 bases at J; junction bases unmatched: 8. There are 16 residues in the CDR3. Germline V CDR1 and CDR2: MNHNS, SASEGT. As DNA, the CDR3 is TGTGCCAGCAGTGAAGGTTTAGCGGGGGGTGTCCACGAGCAGTACTTC. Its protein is CASSEGLAGGVHEQYF.

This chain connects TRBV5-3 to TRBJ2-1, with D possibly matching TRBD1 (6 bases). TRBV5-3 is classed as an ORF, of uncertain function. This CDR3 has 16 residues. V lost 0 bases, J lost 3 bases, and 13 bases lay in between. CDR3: CARSLAGQSVYNEQFF. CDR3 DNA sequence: TGTGCCAGAAGCTTGGCGGGACAAAGTGTCTACAATGAGCAGTTCTTC.

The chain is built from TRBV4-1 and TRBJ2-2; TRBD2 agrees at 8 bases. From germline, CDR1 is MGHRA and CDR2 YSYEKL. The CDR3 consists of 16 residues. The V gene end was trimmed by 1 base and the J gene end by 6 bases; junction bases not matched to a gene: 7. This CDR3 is CASSQVSGSRSGELFF. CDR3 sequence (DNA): TGCGCCAGCAGCCAAGTGAGCGGGAGCCGCTCCGGGGAGCTGTTTTTT.

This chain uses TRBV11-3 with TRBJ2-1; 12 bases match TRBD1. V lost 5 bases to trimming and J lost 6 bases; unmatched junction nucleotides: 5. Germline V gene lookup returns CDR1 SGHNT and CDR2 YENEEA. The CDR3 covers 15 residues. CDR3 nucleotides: TGTGCCAGCAGCGTGGGACAGGGGGCGTCCAATGAGCAGTTCTTC. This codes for CASSVGQGASNEQFF.

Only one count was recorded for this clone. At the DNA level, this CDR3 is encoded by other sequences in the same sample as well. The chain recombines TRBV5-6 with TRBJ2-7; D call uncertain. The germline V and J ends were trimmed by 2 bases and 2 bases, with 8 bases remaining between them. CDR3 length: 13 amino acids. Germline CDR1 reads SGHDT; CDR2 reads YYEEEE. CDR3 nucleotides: TGTGCCAGCAGCTTAAGACAAGCCTACGAGCAGTACTTC. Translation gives CASSLRQAYEQYF.

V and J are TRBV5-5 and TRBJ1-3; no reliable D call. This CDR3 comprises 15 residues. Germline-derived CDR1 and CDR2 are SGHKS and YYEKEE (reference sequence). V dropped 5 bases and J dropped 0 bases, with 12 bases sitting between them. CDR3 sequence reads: CASRLGRDSGNTIYF. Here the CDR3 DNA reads TGTGCCAGCAGACTAGGGCGGGACTCTGGAAACACCATATATTTT.

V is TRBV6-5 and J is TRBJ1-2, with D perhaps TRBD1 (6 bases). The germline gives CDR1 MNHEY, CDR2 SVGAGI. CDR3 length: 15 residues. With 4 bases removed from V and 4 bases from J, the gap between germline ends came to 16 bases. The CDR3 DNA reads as TGTGCCAGCAGTTTCACCAAACTGGACAGCTATGGCTACACCTTC. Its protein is CASSFTKLDSYGYTF.

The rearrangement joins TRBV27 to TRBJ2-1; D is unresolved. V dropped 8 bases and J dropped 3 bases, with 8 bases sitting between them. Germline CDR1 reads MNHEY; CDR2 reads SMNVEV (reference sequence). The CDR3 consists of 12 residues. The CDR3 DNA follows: TGTGCCAGCGCGGCCAGCTACAATGAGCAGTTCTTC. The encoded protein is CASAASYNEQFF.

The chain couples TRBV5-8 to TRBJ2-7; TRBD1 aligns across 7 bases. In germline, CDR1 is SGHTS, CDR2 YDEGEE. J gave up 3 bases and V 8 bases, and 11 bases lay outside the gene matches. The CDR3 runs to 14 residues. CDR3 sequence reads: CASYTAGGYYEQYF. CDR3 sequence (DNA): TGTGCCAGTTATACAGCAGGGGGATACTACGAGCAGTACTTC.

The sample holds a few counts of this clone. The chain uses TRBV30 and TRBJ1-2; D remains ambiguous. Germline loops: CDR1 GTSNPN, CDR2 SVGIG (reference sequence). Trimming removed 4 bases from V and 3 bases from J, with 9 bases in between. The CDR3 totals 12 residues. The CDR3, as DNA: TGTGCCTGGAATCAGGCAGACTATGGCTACACCTTC. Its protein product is CAWNQADYGYTF.

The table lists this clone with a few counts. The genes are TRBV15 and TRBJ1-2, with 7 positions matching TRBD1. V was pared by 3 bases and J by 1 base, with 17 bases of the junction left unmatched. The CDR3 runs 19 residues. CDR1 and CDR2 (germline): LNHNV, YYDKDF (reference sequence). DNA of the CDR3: TGTGCCACCAGCAGGTTTCCTTTCTTGTCCAGGGGGATTAACTATGGCTACACCTTC. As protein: CATSRFPFLSRGINYGYTF.

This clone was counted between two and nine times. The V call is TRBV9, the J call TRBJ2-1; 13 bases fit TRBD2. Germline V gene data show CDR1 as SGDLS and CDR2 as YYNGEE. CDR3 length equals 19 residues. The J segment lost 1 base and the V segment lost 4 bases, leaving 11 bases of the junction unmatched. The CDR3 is CASSLRTRLAGGSYNEQFF. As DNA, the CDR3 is TGTGCCAGCAGCCTCCGCACCCGACTAGCGGGAGGTTCCTACAATGAGCAGTTCTTC.

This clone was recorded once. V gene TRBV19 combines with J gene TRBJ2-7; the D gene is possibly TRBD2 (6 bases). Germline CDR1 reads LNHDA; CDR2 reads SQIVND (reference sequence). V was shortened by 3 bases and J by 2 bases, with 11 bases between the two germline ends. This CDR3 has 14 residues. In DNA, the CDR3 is TGTGCCAGTAGTATGGGACCGGGAGCCTACGAGCAGTACTTC. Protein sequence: CASSMGPGAYEQYF.

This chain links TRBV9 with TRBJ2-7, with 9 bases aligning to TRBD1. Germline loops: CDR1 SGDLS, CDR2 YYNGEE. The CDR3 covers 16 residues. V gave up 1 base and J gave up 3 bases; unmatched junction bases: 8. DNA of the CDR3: TGTGCCAGCAGCGTAACAACCGGGACAGGGCTCTACGAGCAGTACTTC. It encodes CASSVTTGTGLYEQYF. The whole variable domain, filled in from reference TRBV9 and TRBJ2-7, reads DSGVTQTPKHLITATGQRVTLRCSPRSGDLSVYWYQQSLDQGLQFLIQYYNGEERAKGNILERFSAQQFPDLHSELNLSSLELGDSALYFCASSVTTGTGLYEQYFGPGTRLTVT.

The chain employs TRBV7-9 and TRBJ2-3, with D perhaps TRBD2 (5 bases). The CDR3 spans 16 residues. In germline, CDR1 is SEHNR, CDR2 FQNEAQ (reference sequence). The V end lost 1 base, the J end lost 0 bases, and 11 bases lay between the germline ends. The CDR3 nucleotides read TGTGCCAGCAGCTTAGGTCTAGCCGCCAGCACAGATACGCAGTATTTT. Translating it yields CASSLGLAASTDTQYF. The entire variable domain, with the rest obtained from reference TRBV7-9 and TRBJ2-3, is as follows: DTGVSQNPRHKITKRGQNVTFRCDPISEHNRLYWYRQTLGQGPEFLTYFQNEAQLEKSRLLSDRFSAERPKGSFSTLEIQRTEQGDSAMYLCASSLGLAASTDTQYFGPGTRLTVL.